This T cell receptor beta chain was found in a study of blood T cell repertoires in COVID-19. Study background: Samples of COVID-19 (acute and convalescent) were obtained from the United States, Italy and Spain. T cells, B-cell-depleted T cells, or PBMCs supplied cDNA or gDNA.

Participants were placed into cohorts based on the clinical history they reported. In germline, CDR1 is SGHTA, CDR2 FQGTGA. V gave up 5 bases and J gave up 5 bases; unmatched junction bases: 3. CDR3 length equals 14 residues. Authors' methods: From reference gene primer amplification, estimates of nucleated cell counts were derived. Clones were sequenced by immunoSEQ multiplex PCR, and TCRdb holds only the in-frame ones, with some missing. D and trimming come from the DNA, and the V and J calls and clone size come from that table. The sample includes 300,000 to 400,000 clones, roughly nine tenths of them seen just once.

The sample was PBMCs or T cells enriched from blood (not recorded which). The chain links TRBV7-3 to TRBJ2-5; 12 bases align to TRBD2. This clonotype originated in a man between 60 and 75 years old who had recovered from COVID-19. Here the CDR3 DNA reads TGTGCCAGCAGCCCTAGCGGGAGGGCCGAGACCCAGTACTTC. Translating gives CASSPSGRAETQYF.